The 24 T cell receptor beta chains given below trace back to one sample, sequenced in a study of identical twins. TCRdb recomputed calls from the 5' RACE reads with MiXCR, one row per CDR3 protein. The table lists approximately 210,000 distinct CDR3 sequences, about a sixth of them singletons. These records were also assigned to another study, of T cells expressing NK-cell markers.

The sequenced sample was CD8+ T cells sorted from blood. Receptors originate from a woman between 18 and 29 years old in good health.

This clonotype appeared a few times. The chain employs TRBV7-9 and TRBJ1-2; a possible D gene is TRBD1 (5 bases). There are 13 residues in the CDR3. Germline lookup yields CDR1 SEHNR and CDR2 FQNEAQ (reference sequence). V was shortened by 2 bases and J by 5 bases, with 9 bases between the two germline ends. The DNA for the CDR3 is TGTGCCAGCAGCTTACAGGGATTGTATGGCTACACCTTC. Protein product: CASSLQGLYGYTF.

In its sample, this clonotype is medium-sized. The J gene is TRBJ2-7, the V gene TRBV7-9; D may correspond to TRBD1 or TRBD2 (5 bases each). This CDR3 has 12 amino acids. V lost 8 bases and J 5 bases, leaving 13 bases between the germline ends. Germline assignment: CDR1 SEHNR and CDR2 FQNEAQ (reference sequence). The CDR3 DNA reads TGTGCCAGCGGCCCACGGGGCAACGAGCAGTACTTC. Translation: CASGPRGNEQYF.

The J gene is TRBJ2-1, the V gene TRBV7-8; possibly TRBD1 or TRBD2 for D (5 bases each). Germline V gene lookup returns CDR1 SGHVS and CDR2 FQNEAQ. The CDR3 contains 15 residues. Trimming stripped 2 bases from V and 4 bases from J, with 12 bases between. Here the CDR3 DNA reads TGTGCCAGCAGCTTAACGGGGACCACTTACAATGAGCAGTTCTTC. Its translation: CASSLTGTTYNEQFF.

This clonotype was counted only a few times. This chain uses TRBV6-2 or TRBV6-3 with TRBJ2-4, with 9 bases fitting TRBD1. Germline lookup yields CDR1 MNHEY and CDR2 SVGEGT. CDR3 length: 20 residues. V was clipped by 2 bases and J by 1 base; unmatched bases: 15. The chain's CDR3 is CASSYTTVDRGGKAKNIQYF. CDR3 DNA sequence: TGTGCCAGCAGTTACACAACCGTGGACAGGGGCGGAAAGGCCAAAAACATTCAGTACTTC.

The chain combines TRBV27 with TRBJ2-7, with TRBD2 identical over 9 bases. J gave up 4 bases and V 5 bases, and 12 bases lay outside the gene matches. The germline V gene has CDR1 MNHEY and CDR2 SMNVEV (reference sequence). CDR3 size: 16 residues. This CDR3 reads CASSLLGASGAYEQYF. The CDR3 bases are TGTGCCAGCAGTCTACTCGGCGCTAGCGGGGCATACGAGCAGTACTTC.

A few counts support this clonotype. The rearrangement uses TRBV29-1 and TRBJ2-7, with D uncertain. This CDR3 comprises 14 residues. The ends were cut back, 3 bases at V and 0 bases at J, with 12 bases in the middle. Germline V gene data show CDR1 as SQVTM and CDR2 as ANQGSEA. CDR3 DNA: TGCAGCGTTGAGGAGCGTACAAGCTCCTACGAGCAGTACTTC. Amino acids: CSVEERTSSYEQYF.

V is TRBV30 and J is TRBJ1-1; tentatively, D is TRBD1 (5 bases). CDR1 and CDR2 (germline): GTSNPN, SVGIG (reference sequence). CDR3 length equals 11 residues. The V gene lost 4 bases and the J gene lost 3 bases, with 6 bases spanning the gap. The CDR3 here is CAWKGYTEAFF. The CDR3 nucleotides are TGTGCCTGGAAGGGGTACACTGAAGCTTTCTTT.

This clonotype was recorded a few times. The chain joins TRBV6-5 to TRBJ1-2; D is possibly TRBD1 (5 bases). Germline V lookup: CDR1 MNHEY, CDR2 SVGAGI. CDR3 size: 13 residues. V shed 2 bases and J shed 9 bases, with 13 bases lying between them. The CDR3 loop reads CASSYRGLGSYTF. In DNA, the CDR3 is TGTGCCAGCAGTTACCGGGGCTTAGGGAGCTACACCTTC.

This clonotype was counted only a few times. The V gene is TRBV11-2, the J gene TRBJ2-1, with TRBD2 as a possible D gene (5 bases). Germline V gene sequence: CDR1 SGHAT, CDR2 FQNNGV. The CDR3 totals 14 residues. Trimming left V 6 bases short and J 5 bases short, with 14 bases between. Here the CDR3 DNA reads TGTGCCAGCAGACTAGTTCGGCTCAACAATGAGCAGTTCTTC. Encoded protein: CASRLVRLNNEQFF.

This clonotype has a handful of counts. V gene TRBV7-9 combines with J gene TRBJ2-2; D may be TRBD1 or TRBD2 (6 bases each). The CDR3 runs 16 residues. Trimming took 4 bases from V and 7 from J, leaving 19 bases between them. Germline V gene data show CDR1 as SEHNR and CDR2 as FQNEAQ (reference sequence). DNA of the CDR3: TGTGCCAGCAGCTCCAGGGGAGGATCAAAACACGGGGAGCTGTTTTTT. Protein product: CASSSRGGSKHGELFF.

The sample holds a few counts of this clonotype. The rearrangement joins TRBV11-2 to TRBJ2-1; the match to TRBD1 covers 9 bases. V was pared by 2 bases and J by 7 bases, with 6 bases of the junction left unmatched. Germline loops: CDR1 SGHAT, CDR2 FQNNGV. This CDR3 contains 15 residues. CDR3 sequence reads: CASSLNRGPWNEQFF. Here the CDR3 DNA reads TGTGCCAGCAGCTTAAACAGGGGGCCGTGGAATGAGCAGTTCTTC.

The V and J genes are TRBV29-1 and TRBJ2-2, with TRBD2 matching over 7 bases. V was pared by 6 bases and J by 6 bases, with 7 bases of the junction left unmatched. The CDR3 has 13 residues. Germline CDR1 is SQVTM and CDR2 is ANQGSEA. CDR3 sequence (DNA): TGCAGCGTCCCCCAGGCGGGGGCCGGGGAGCTGTTTTTT. Encoded protein: CSVPQAGAGELFF.

The chain links TRBV7-9 to TRBJ2-7; D unclear. This CDR3 region has 14 residues. Germline loops: CDR1 SEHNR, CDR2 FQNEAQ (reference sequence). Trimming took off 5 bases at V and 3 bases at J, with 14 bases between the two ends. The DNA for the CDR3 is TGTGCCAGCAGCCCCCGTGTGCACCACTACGAGCAGTACTTC. Translation gives CASSPRVHHYEQYF.

V usage is TRBV7-9 and J usage is TRBJ2-1; unclear D gene. V lost 1 base, J lost 7 bases, and 14 bases lay in between. The CDR3 contains 15 residues. CDR1 and CDR2 from the germline V gene are SEHNR and FQNEAQ (reference sequence). The CDR3 DNA follows: TGTGCCAGCAGCTTAGTATACCCTCCCGTAAATGAGCAGTTCTTC. Translated, it gives CASSLVYPPVNEQFF.

The rearrangement uses TRBV20-1 and TRBJ2-5; TRBD2 matches at 8 bases. The junction had 3 bases not matched to a gene; V was cut back by 0 bases and J by 3 bases. Germline CDR1 is DFQATT and CDR2 is SNEGSKA (reference sequence). The CDR3 length is 14 residues. The CDR3 here is CSARDPRGEETQYF. The CDR3 region has the DNA TGCAGTGCTAGAGATCCGCGGGGGGAAGAGACCCAGTACTTC.

The chain uses TRBV12-3 or TRBV12-4 and TRBJ2-1; 9 bases fit TRBD2. The trim removed 4 bases at V and 3 bases at J, leaving 10 bases unmatched. This CDR3 contains 17 residues. CDR3 bases: TGTGCCAGCAGTTCCGTGTTTAGCGGGAGTCGCTACAATGAGCAGTTCTTC. Translated: CASSSVFSGSRYNEQFF.

This clonotype was found a few times. The V call is TRBV6-1, the J call TRBJ2-3, with 13 bases identical to TRBD2. This CDR3 is 16 amino acids long. V shed 1 base, J shed 6 bases, and the junction held 4 bases outside the gene matches. Germline loops: CDR1 MNHNS, CDR2 SASEGT. The CDR3 is CASSEELAGGPDTQYF. DNA for the CDR3: TGTGCCAGCAGTGAAGAACTAGCGGGGGGGCCGGATACGCAGTATTTT.

This clonotype was counted a few times. V usage is TRBV21-1 and J usage is TRBJ2-2; the D call in the table, TRBD2, was not verified against the DNA. TRBV21-1 is labeled a pseudogene. The CDR3 has 15 amino acids. CDR3 protein: CASSKLEGGAGELFF. In nucleotides, the CDR3 is TGTGCCAGCAGCAAATTAGAGGGCGGTGCCGGGGAGCTGTTTTTT.

This clonotype has a count of ten or more. The chain couples TRBV5-1 to TRBJ2-3; 14 nucleotides agree with TRBD2. Germline V CDR1 and CDR2: SGHRS, YFSETQ. J gave up 1 base and V 4 bases, and 8 bases lay outside the gene matches. CDR3 length: 18 residues. The CDR3 spells CASSPGLAGERGTDTQYF. The CDR3 region has the DNA TGCGCCAGCAGCCCGGGACTAGCGGGAGAGCGGGGCACAGATACGCAGTATTTT.

V usage is TRBV27 and J usage is TRBJ2-1; tentative D call: TRBD2 (7 bases). CDR3 length: 16 residues. Germline V lookup: CDR1 MNHEY, CDR2 SMNVEV (reference sequence). Trimming removed 5 bases from V and 7 bases from J, with 21 bases in between. CDR3 DNA: TGTGCCAGCAGTCTCGGATTGGCGGGGGCAGTGAATGAGCAGTTCTTC. It yields the protein CASSLGLAGAVNEQFF.

This clonotype has just a few counts. The chain has TRBV5-1 and TRBJ2-1; tentatively, D is TRBD2 (5 bases). V was pared by 4 bases and J by 10 bases, with 12 bases between. Germline-derived CDR1 and CDR2 are SGHRS and YFSETQ. This CDR3 has 12 amino acids. CDR3 bases: TGCGCCAGCAGCCCCTCTAGCCGGGAGCAGTTCTTC. Translation: CASSPSSREQFF.

The V call is TRBV6-5, the J call TRBJ2-7, with D perhaps TRBD1 or TRBD2 (6 bases each). This CDR3 region has 17 residues. Trimming left V 0 bases short and J 4 bases short, with 19 bases between. The germline CDR1 and CDR2 sequences are MNHEY and SVGAGI. The CDR3 sequence is CASSYSGGGPRPYEQYF. The CDR3 DNA follows: TGTGCCAGCAGTTACTCCGGAGGGGGACCCCGCCCTTACGAGCAGTACTTC.

This clonotype was detected a few times. V gene TRBV4-1 combines with J gene TRBJ2-1; TRBD1 might be the D (5 bases). Trimming pared 4 bases from V and 8 bases from J, leaving 12 bases between. Looked up from germline, CDR1 is MGHRA and CDR2 is YSYEKL. This CDR3 is 13 amino acids long. Here the CDR3 DNA reads TGCGCCAGCAGCCTCATAGGGGCGTATGAGCAGTTCTTC. This translates into CASSLIGAYEQFF.

The chain couples TRBV10-2 to TRBJ2-7, with 12 bases matching TRBD1. Germline V gene lookup returns CDR1 WSHSY and CDR2 SAAADI. The length of the CDR3 is 15 residues. With 3 bases clipped from V and 6 bases from J, the junction kept 6 bases outside the gene matches. The CDR3 DNA follows: TGCGCCAGCAGTGACCGGGACAGGGGGCAGGGCGAGCAGTACTTC. It encodes CASSDRDRGQGEQYF.